The present T cell receptor (beta chain) was sequenced within a study of T cell responses to AZD1222 COVID-19 vaccine. The assay was immunoSEQ multiplex PCR, and TCRdb's table has in-frame clones only and misses some. The sample carries approximately 110,000 clones, approximately 88% recorded once. V was pared by 1 base and J by 3 bases, with 13 bases between. CDR3 size: 16 residues. Germline V gene sequence: CDR1 MGHRA, CDR2 YSYEKL. Source: peripheral blood, taken on day 0 of AZD1222 vaccination. This TCR was sampled from an adult in good health. The chain joins TRBV4-1 to TRBJ1-3; a weak D match, TRBD1 (5 bases). The CDR3 DNA follows: TGCGCCAGCAGCCAAGTTGCAGGGAGTAATGGAAACACCATATATTTT. Protein product: CASSQVAGSNGNTIYF.